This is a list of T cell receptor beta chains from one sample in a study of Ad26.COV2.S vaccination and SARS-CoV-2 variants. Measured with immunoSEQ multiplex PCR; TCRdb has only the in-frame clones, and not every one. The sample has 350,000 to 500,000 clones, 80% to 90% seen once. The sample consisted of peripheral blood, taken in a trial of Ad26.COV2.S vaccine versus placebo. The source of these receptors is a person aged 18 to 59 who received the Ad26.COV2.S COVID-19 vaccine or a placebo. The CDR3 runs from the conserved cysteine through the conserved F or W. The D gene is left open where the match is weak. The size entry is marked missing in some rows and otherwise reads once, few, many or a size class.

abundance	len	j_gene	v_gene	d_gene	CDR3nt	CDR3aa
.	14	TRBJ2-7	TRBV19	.	TGTGCCAGCGCCACGGGGTCCGGCCCCTACGAGCAGTACTTC	CASATGSGPYEQYF
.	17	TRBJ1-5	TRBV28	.	TGTGCCAGCAATCCCCGGGGTTGGGGAAATCGCAATCAGCCCCAGCATTTT	CASNPRGWGNRNQPQHF
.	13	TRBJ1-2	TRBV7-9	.	TGTGCCAGCTCGCAGGGAGGGATATATGGCTACACCTTC	CASSQGGIYGYTF
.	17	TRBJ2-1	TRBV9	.	TGTGCCAGCAGCGCAGCGAGGGACCCTCGTGCCTACAATGAGCAGTTCTTC	CASSAARDPRAYNEQFF
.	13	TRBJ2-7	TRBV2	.	TGTGCCAGCAGCGCCGGGACCTACTACGAGCAGTACTTC	CASSAGTYYEQYF
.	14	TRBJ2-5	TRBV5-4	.	TGTGCCAGCAGCTTCGGACACTTACAAGAGACCCAGTACTTC	CASSFGHLQETQYF
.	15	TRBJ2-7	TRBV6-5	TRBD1	TGTGCCAGCAATGTATGGGGGCAGGGGGACTACGAGCAGTACTTC	CASNVWGQGDYEQYF
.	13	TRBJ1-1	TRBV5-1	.	TGCGCCAGCAGCGTGACAGTGAACACTGAAGCTTTCTTT	CASSVTVNTEAFF
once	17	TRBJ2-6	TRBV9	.	TGTGCCAGCAGCGGCCACCCAATTGTCTCTGGGGCCAACGTCCTGACTTTC	CASSGHPIVSGANVLTF
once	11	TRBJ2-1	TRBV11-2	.	TGTGCCAGCAGCCCGGACTTAGCAATGTTCTTC	CASSPDLAMFF
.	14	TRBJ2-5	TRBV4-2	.	TGTGCCAGCAGCCAAGATGTGCGAAAAGAGACCCAGTACTTC	CASSQDVRKETQYF
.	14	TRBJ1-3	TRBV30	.	TGTGCCTGGAGTGGGATCGACTCTGGAAACACCATATATTTT	CAWSGIDSGNTIYF
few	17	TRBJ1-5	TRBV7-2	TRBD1	TGTGCCAGCAGCTTAGGAGGGGGCGCCGGGATGAATCAGCCCCAGCATTTT	CASSLGGGAGMNQPQHF
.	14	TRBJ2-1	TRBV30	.	TGTGCCTGGAGTGTGGGTAGCTCCTACAATGAGCAGTTCTTC	CAWSVGSSYNEQFF
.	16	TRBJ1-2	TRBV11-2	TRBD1	TGTGCCAGCAGCCGCGGGATGGGACAGGGGAACTATGGCTACACCTTC	CASSRGMGQGNYGYTF
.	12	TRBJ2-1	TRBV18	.	TGTGCCAGCTCACCACCCGGGGGTGAGCAGTTCTTC	CASSPPGGEQFF
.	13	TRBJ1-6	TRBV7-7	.	TGTGCCAGCAGCTCTTCACAGGGTTCACCCCTCCACTTT	CASSSSQGSPLHF
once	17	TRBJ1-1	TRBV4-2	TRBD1	TGTGCCAGCAGCCGCATAATAGAGACAGGGGCCCTTTCTGAAGCTTTCTTT	CASSRIIETGALSEAFF
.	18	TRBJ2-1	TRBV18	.	TGTGCCAGCTCACCAGATTTAGCGGACCCGAGCTCCTACAATGAGCAGTTCTTC	CASSPDLADPSSYNEQFF
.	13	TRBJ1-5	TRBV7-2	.	TGTGCCAGCAGCCCAGATAGCAATCAGCCCCAGCATTTT	CASSPDSNQPQHF
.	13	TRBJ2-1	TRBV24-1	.	TGTGCCACCAGTGCATATGTCCCGGGTGAGCAGTTCTTC	CATSAYVPGEQFF
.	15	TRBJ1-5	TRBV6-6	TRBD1	TGTGCCAGCAGAAGCAATTACAGGGGGAATCAGCCCCAGCATTTT	CASRSNYRGNQPQHF
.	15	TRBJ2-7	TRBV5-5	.	TGTGCCAGCAGCTTTAATTACGGGGTAGGGTACGAGCAGTACTTC	CASSFNYGVGYEQYF
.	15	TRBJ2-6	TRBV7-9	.	TGTGCCAGCAACAGGGCCCTCTCTGGGGCCAACGTCCTGACTTTC	CASNRALSGANVLTF
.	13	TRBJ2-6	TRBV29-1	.	TGCAGCGTTATCCGTTCTGGGGCCAACGTCCTGACTTTC	CSVIRSGANVLTF
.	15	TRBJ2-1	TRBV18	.	TGTGCCAGCTCACCACGGTCGGGCACCTACAATGAGCAGTTCTTC	CASSPRSGTYNEQFF
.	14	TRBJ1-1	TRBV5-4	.	TGTGCCAGCAGCTTGGAACATAGCGGCACTGAAGCTTTCTTT	CASSLEHSGTEAFF
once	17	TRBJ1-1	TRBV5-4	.	TGTGCCAGCAGCTTGGGACCCCTTTTTGGGGTGAACACTGAAGCTTTCTTT	CASSLGPLFGVNTEAFF
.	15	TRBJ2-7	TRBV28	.	TGTGCCAGCAGTCCGATGCAGACAGGTCCCTACGAGCAGTACTTC	CASSPMQTGPYEQYF
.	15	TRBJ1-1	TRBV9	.	TGTGCCAGCAGCGTGGCCGGGGTTGGATACACTGAAGCTTTCTTT	CASSVAGVGYTEAFF
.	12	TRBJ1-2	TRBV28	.	TGTGCCAGCAGTTTATTATCAGACCCGACTGCCTTC	CASSLLSDPTAF
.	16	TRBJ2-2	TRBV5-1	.	TGCGCCAGCAGCTTGGACCCAGATCCTATCACCGGGGAGCTGTTTTTT	CASSLDPDPITGELFF
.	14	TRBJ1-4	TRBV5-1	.	TGCGCCAGCAGCGTCAGGGGTCCGGACGAAAAACTGTTTTTT	CASSVRGPDEKLFF
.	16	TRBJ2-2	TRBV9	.	TGTGCCAGCAGCGCCCAGGGGATCGGACACACCGGGGAGCTGTTTTTT	CASSAQGIGHTGELFF
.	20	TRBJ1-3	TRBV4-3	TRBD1	TGCGCCAGCAGCCAAGAGCCTTTGCCCGGGACAGGGGGCTCTGGAAACACCATATATTTT	CASSQEPLPGTGGSGNTIYF
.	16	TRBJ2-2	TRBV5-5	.	TGTGCCAGCAGCCTCCACCAACTAAAACCGGCCGGGGAGCTGTTTTTT	CASSLHQLKPAGELFF
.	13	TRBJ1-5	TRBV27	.	TGTGCCAGCAAGGCAGGGCGATATCAGCCCCAGCATTTT	CASKAGRYQPQHF
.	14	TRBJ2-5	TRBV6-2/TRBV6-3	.	TGTGCCAGCAGTTTGACAGTCTGGGGAGAGACCCAGTACTTC	CASSLTVWGETQYF
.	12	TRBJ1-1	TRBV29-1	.	TGCAGCGTAGAACCTTTGAACACTGAAGCTTTCTTT	CSVEPLNTEAFF
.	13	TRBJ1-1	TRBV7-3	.	TGTGCCAGCAGCTCGGACACAAACACTGAAGCTTTCTTT	CASSSDTNTEAFF
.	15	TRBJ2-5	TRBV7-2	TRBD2	TGTGCCAGCAGCTTAGGGGTTAGCGGGGCGGAGACCCAGTACTTC	CASSLGVSGAETQYF
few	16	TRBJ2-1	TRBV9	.	TGTGCCAGCAGCCTCACGGACTCTCCCGCGTACAATGAGCAGTTCTTC	CASSLTDSPAYNEQFF
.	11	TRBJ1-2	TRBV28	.	TGTGCCAGCAGTTTCTGGGGTGGCTACACCTTC	CASSFWGGYTF
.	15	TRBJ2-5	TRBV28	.	TGTGCCAGCAGTTTATTCGGCCAGCGACTAGAGACCCAGTACTTC	CASSLFGQRLETQYF
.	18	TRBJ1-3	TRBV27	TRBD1	TGTGCCAGCAGCCGGGGACAGGGGCAGGCGGGCGCGGGAAACACCATATATTTT	CASSRGQGQAGAGNTIYF
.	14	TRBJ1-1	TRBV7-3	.	TGTGCCAGCAGCTCGAGGGGTTTGGGAACTGAAGCTTTCTTT	CASSSRGLGTEAFF
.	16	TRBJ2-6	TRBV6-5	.	TGTGCCAGCAGTTTTCGCACAGTGTCTGGGGCCAACGTCCTGACTTTC	CASSFRTVSGANVLTF
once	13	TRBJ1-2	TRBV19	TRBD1	TGTGCCAGTAGTATAGAAACAGGGGCCTACTACACCTTC	CASSIETGAYYTF
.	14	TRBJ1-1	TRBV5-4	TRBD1	TGTGCCAGCAGCTGGGACAGCCGGGTGACTGAAGCTTTCTTT	CASSWDSRVTEAFF
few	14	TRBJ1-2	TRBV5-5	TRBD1	TGTGCCAGCAGCTCCCGGGACAGGGGACGGAGCTACACCTTC	CASSSRDRGRSYTF
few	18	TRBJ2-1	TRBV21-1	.	TGTGCCAGCAGCAAAATTTCTGTCGGGGCAGGGGGGTCGGATGAGCAGTTCTTC	CASSKISVGAGGSDEQFF
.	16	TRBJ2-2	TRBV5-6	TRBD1	TGTGCCAGCAGCCCCCTATACAGGGGAAACACCGGGGAGCTGTTTTTT	CASSPLYRGNTGELFF
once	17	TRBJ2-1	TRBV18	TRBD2	TGTGCCAGCTCACTGAATCGGGGTAGCGGGAGGGACGATGAGCAGTTCTTC	CASSLNRGSGRDDEQFF
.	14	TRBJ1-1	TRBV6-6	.	TGTGCCAGCAGTTACTCGAAGGGGCGAACTGAAGCTTTCTTT	CASSYSKGRTEAFF